The sequence of this T cell receptor (beta chain) was determined in a study of blood T cells in healthy people across ages. As for the study in general: For every two T cells, template switching captured about one barcoded beta molecule.

Trimming took 5 bases from V and 2 from J; bases not matched to a gene: 14. This CDR3 has 20 residues. As regards this clonotype: Its antigen is undetermined.

Study-wide findings and caveats: There were more naive CD4+ cells and higher diversity in long-lived donors than in aged donors.

Through a sample-barcoded 5' primer and a J-beta primer mix, a second PCR was run for roughly 6 to 11 cycles. Tagging of each cDNA molecule was performed by a template-switch adaptor with 12 random nucleotides. TCRdb re-analysed the 5' RACE reads in MiXCR, keeping a single row per CDR3 protein. The table has hundreds of thousands of distinct CDR3 sequences, roughly three fifths seen once. Sequenced: blood. This chain uses TRBV12-3 or TRBV12-4 with TRBJ2-3; 15 nucleotides line up with TRBD2. The receptor was derived from a man aged 55 to 70 in good health. The CDR3 here is CASSLSIPGLAGGLTDTQYF. In DNA, the CDR3 is TGTGCCAGCAGTCTATCCATTCCGGGACTAGCGGGGGGCCTCACAGATACGCAGTATTTT.